These T cell receptor beta chains were read from a single sample in a study of graft-versus-host responses after intestinal transplantation. Their antigens are not known. Sequenced by immunoSEQ multiplex PCR; TCRdb stores in-frame clones only, minus some. The profile covers 85,000 to 100,000 clones, with about 93% appearing a single time and 2% to 2.5% taken by the ten largest. The material sequenced was unstimulated CD8+ T cells sorted from spleen or lymph node cells, taken before intestinal transplant. The receptor set was obtained from a human donor who received an intestinal transplant. The CDR3 runs from the conserved cysteine through the conserved F or W. The D gene is left open where the match is weak. Where a row states a size, it is once, few, many or the class of an expanded clone; other rows omit it.

>NA|TRBJ2-1|NA|TRBV19
CASSGQNNEQFF
TGTGCCAGTAGCGGACAGAACAATGAGCAGTTCTTC
>NA|TRBJ1-2|NA|TRBV6-6
CASSYSGRGSSDGYTF
TGTGCCAGCAGTTACTCGGGCAGGGGTAGTTCCGATGGCTACACCTTC
>NA|TRBJ1-2|NA|TRBV27
CASRGGDGYGYTF
TGTGCCAGCAGGGGAGGGGATGGCTATGGCTACACCTTC
>TRBD1|TRBJ1-1|NA|TRBV7-9
CASSLPAGTGRKGDTEAFF
TGTGCCAGCAGCCTACCGGCCGGGACAGGGCGCAAGGGGGACACTGAAGCTTTCTTT
>TRBD1|TRBJ2-2|once|TRBV30
CAWGTGNTGELFF
TGTGCCTGGGGGACAGGTAACACCGGGGAGCTGTTTTTT
>NA|TRBJ2-4|NA|TRBV5-6
CASSLLIAPGGDIQYF
TGTGCCAGCAGCTTGTTAATAGCCCCTGGAGGAGACATTCAGTACTTC
>TRBD1|TRBJ2-7|NA|TRBV5-1
CASSTGTASEQYF
TGCGCCAGCAGCACCGGGACAGCCTCCGAGCAGTACTTC
>NA|TRBJ1-3|once|TRBV9
CASSVRQEPGNTIYF
TGTGCCAGCAGCGTTCGACAGGAGCCTGGAAACACCATATATTTT
>NA|TRBJ1-2|NA|TRBV9
CASSVVAGNYGYTF
TGTGCCAGCAGCGTAGTTGCAGGAAACTATGGCTACACCTTC
>NA|TRBJ1-1|NA|TRBV20-1
CSAREGAEAFF
TGCAGTGCCAGGGAGGGGGCTGAAGCTTTCTTT
>NA|TRBJ1-4|once|TRBV7-9
CASSLDISYEKLFF
TGTGCCAGCAGCTTAGATATATCTTATGAAAAACTGTTTTTT
>NA|TRBJ2-7|NA|TRBV6-5
CASSYVEGDEQYF
TGTGCCAGCAGTTACGTCGAGGGGGACGAGCAGTACTTC
>TRBD2|TRBJ2-1|once|TRBV9
CASSGRDSGDWNEQFF
TGTGCCAGCAGCGGGAGGGATAGCGGGGATTGGAATGAGCAGTTCTTC
>TRBD2|TRBJ2-7|NA|TRBV4-3
CASSQSYGGGPIYEQYF
TGCGCCAGCAGCCAATCCTATGGGGGAGGGCCCATCTACGAGCAGTACTTC
>TRBD2|TRBJ2-7|NA|TRBV6-5
CASSYSLAGDEQYF
TGTGCCAGCAGTTACTCACTAGCGGGGGACGAGCAGTACTTC
>NA|TRBJ1-4|NA|TRBV4-3
CASSQPPYRPGGGEKLFF
TGCGCCAGCAGCCAGCCACCATACCGTCCGGGAGGAGGTGAAAAACTGTTTTTT
>TRBD2|TRBJ2-1|NA|TRBV19
CASSTLLAGHPGGNEQFF
TGTGCCAGTAGTACCCTCCTCGCGGGGCACCCCGGGGGGAATGAGCAGTTCTTC
>TRBD1|TRBJ2-7|NA|TRBV7-8
CASSLLDRGLAYEQYF
TGTGCCAGCAGCCTATTAGACAGGGGCCTTGCCTACGAGCAGTACTTC
>TRBD1|TRBJ1-2|NA|TRBV11-3
CASSHGTAYGYTF
TGTGCCAGCAGCCACGGGACAGCCTATGGCTACACCTTC
>TRBD1|TRBJ2-3|NA|TRBV18
CASSPGTVTSTDTQYF
TGTGCCAGCTCCCCCGGGACAGTCACTAGCACAGATACGCAGTATTTT
>NA|TRBJ1-1|NA|TRBV4-3
CASSQDYQGYTEAFF
TGCGCCAGCAGCCAAGATTACCAGGGGTACACTGAAGCTTTCTTT
>TRBD2|TRBJ2-3|NA|TRBV9
CASSVHAGGPTDTQYF
TGTGCCAGCAGCGTACACGCGGGGGGCCCCACAGATACGCAGTATTTT
>TRBD2|TRBJ2-3|NA|TRBV5-1
CASSLWLAGGPVITDTQYF
TGCGCCAGCAGCTTGTGGCTAGCGGGGGGGCCTGTAATTACAGATACGCAGTATTTT
>NA|TRBJ2-1|NA|TRBV30
CAWRGKKIQNNEQFF
TGTGCCTGGAGGGGCAAAAAGATACAAAACAATGAGCAGTTCTTC
>NA|TRBJ1-4|NA|TRBV5-1
CASSPMPGGREKLFF
TGCGCCAGCAGCCCAATGCCGGGTGGCCGGGAAAAACTGTTTTTT
>TRBD2|TRBJ2-7|NA|TRBV4-1
CASSPYSGGGFRYEQYF
TGCGCCAGCAGCCCCTATAGCGGGGGAGGTTTTCGCTACGAGCAGTACTTC
>NA|TRBJ2-3|NA|TRBV7-6
CASSPSDLAGKSDTQYF
TGTGCCAGCAGCCCGAGTGATCTCGCGGGGAAATCAGATACGCAGTATTTT
>TRBD1|TRBJ1-2|NA|TRBV9
CASSPWGQGADNYGYTF
TGTGCCAGCAGCCCATGGGGACAGGGGGCAGATAACTATGGCTACACCTTC
>TRBD2|TRBJ2-2|once|TRBV11-3
CASSHKIAGDNTGELFF
TGTGCCAGCAGCCACAAAATAGCGGGGGACAACACCGGGGAGCTGTTTTTT
>TRBD2|TRBJ2-3|NA|TRBV4-3
CASSQETSGGYTDTQYF
TGCGCCAGCAGCCAAGAAACTAGCGGGGGCTACACAGATACGCAGTATTTT
>NA|TRBJ1-1|NA|TRBV19
CASMGTSEAFF
TGTGCCAGTATGGGGACATCTGAAGCTTTCTTT
>NA|TRBJ1-1|NA|TRBV19
CASRESGIVDTEAFF
TGTGCCAGTAGGGAATCAGGGATAGTAGACACTGAAGCTTTCTTT
>TRBD1|TRBJ2-7|NA|TRBV2
CASRDRGLDEQYF
TGTGCCAGCAGGGACAGGGGTTTGGACGAGCAGTACTTC
>TRBD2|TRBJ2-1|NA|TRBV30
CAWSQTSGVVEQFF
TGTGCCTGGAGCCAAACTAGCGGGGTGGTTGAGCAGTTCTTC